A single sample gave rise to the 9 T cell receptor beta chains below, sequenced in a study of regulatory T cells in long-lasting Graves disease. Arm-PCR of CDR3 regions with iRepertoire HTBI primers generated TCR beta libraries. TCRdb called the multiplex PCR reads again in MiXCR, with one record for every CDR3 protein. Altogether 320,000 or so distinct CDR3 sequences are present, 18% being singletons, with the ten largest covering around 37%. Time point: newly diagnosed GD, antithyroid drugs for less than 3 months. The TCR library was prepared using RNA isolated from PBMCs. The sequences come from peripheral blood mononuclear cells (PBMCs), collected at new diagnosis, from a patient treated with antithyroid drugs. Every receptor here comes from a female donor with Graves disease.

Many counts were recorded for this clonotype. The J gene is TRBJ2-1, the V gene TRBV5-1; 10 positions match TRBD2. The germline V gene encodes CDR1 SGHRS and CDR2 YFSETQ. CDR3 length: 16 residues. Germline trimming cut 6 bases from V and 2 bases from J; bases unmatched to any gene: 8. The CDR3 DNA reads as TGCGCCAGCACCACGCTAGCGGGAGCTCCCTACAATGAGCAGTTCTTC. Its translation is CASTTLAGAPYNEQFF.

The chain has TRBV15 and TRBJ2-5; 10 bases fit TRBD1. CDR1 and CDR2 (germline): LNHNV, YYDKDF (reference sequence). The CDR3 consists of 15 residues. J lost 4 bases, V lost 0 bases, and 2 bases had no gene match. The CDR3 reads CATSRETGGGETQYF. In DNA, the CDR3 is TGTGCCACCAGCAGAGAGACAGGGGGCGGAGAGACCCAGTACTTC.

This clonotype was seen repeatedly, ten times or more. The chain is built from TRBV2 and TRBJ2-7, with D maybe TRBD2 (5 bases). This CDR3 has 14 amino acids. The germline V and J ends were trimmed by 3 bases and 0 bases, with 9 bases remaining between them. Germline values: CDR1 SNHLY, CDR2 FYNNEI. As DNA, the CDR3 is TGTGCCAGCAGTGACTCGCGGGTCTCCTACGAGCAGTACTTC. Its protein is CASSDSRVSYEQYF.

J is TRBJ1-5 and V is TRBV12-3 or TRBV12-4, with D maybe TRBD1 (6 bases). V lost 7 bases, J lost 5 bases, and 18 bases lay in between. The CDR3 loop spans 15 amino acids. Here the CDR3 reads CASTFRGAGDQPQHF. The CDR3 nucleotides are TGTGCCAGCACTTTTAGGGGGGCTGGGGATCAGCCCCAGCATTTT.

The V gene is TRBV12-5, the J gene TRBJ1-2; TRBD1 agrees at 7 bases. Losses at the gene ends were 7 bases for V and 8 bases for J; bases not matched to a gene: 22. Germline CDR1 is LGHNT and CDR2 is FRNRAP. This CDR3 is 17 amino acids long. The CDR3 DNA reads TGTGCTAGTGAGCTAGGGACAGCTGATCGAGTCCTGCTAGGCTACACCTTC. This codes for CASELGTADRVLLGYTF. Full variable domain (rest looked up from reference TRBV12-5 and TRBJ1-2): DARVTQTPRHKVTEMGQEVTMRCQPILGHNTVFWYRQTMMQGLELLAYFRNRAPLDDSGMPKDRFSAEMPDATLATLKIQPSEPRDSAVYFCASELGTADRVLLGYTFGSGTRLTVV.

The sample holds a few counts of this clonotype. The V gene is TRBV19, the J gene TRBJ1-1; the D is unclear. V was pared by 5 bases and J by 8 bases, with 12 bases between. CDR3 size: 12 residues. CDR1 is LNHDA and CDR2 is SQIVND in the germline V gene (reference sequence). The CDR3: CASSRERGEAFF. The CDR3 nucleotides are TGTGCCAGTAGTCGGGAACGGGGAGAAGCTTTCTTT. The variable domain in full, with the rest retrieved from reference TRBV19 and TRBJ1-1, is DGGITQSPKYLFRKEGQNVTLSCEQNLNHDAMYWYRQDPGQGLRLIYYSQIVNDFQKGDIAEGYSVSREKKESFPLTVTSAQKNPTAFYLCASSRERGEAFFGQGTRLTVV.

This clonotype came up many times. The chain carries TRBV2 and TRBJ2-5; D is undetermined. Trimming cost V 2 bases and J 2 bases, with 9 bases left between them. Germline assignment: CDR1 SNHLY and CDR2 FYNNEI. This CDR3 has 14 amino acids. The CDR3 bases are TGTGCCAGCAGTGAACAGGCTAGTCAAGAGACCCAGTACTTC. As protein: CASSEQASQETQYF.

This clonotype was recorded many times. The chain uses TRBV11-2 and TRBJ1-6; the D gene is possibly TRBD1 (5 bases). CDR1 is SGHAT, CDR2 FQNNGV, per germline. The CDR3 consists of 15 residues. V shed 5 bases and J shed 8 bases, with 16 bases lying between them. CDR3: CASSPGRGIYSPLHF. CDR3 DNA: TGTGCCAGCAGCCCAGGCCGGGGGATTTATTCACCCCTCCACTTT.

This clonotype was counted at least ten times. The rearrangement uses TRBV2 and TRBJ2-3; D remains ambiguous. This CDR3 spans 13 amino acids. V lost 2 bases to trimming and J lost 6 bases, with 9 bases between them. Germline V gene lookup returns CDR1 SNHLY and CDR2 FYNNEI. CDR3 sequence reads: CASSESAVDTQYF. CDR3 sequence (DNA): TGTGCCAGCAGTGAAAGTGCCGTGGATACGCAGTATTTT.